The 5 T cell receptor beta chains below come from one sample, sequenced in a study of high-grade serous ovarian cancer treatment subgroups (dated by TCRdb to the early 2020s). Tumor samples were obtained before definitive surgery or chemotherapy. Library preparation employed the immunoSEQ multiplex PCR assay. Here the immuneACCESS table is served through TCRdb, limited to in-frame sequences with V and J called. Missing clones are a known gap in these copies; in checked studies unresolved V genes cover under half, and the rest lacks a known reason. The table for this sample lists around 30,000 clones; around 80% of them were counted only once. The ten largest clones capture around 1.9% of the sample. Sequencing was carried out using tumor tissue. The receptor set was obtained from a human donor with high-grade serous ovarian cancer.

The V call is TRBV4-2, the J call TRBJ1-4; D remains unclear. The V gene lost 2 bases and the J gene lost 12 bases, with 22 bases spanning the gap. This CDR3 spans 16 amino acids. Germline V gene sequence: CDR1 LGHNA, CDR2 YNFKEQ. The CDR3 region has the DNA TGTGCCAGCAGCCAATCCGGGGTAGGACCGATGAGGGAACTGTTTTTT. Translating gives CASSQSGVGPMRELFF.

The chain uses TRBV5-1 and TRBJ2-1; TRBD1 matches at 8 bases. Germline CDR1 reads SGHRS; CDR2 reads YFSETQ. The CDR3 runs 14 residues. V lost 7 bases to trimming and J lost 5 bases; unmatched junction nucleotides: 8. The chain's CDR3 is CASAGTGTNNEQFF. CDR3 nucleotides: TGCGCCAGCGCGGGGACAGGTACCAACAATGAGCAGTTCTTC.

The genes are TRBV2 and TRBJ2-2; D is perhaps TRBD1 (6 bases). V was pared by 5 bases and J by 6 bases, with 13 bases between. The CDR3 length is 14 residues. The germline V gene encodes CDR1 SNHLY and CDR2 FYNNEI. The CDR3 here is CASSPVRGAGELFF. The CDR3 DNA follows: TGTGCCAGCAGTCCGGTCAGGGGCGCCGGGGAGCTGTTTTTT.

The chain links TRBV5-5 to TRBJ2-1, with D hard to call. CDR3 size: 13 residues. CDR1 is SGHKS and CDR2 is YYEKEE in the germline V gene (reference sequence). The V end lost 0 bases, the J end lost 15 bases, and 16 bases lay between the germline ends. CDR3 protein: CASSLALAAQPFF. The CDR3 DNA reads TGTGCCAGCAGCTTGGCCTTGGCAGCCCAGCCGTTCTTC.

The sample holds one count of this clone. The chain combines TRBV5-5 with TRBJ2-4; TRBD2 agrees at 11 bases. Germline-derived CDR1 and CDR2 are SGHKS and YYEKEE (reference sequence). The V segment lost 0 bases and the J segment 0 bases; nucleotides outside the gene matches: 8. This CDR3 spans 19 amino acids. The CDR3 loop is CASSLEQLAGALAKNIQYF. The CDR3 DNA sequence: TGTGCCAGCAGCTTGGAGCAACTAGCGGGAGCCCTAGCCAAAAACATTCAGTACTTC.